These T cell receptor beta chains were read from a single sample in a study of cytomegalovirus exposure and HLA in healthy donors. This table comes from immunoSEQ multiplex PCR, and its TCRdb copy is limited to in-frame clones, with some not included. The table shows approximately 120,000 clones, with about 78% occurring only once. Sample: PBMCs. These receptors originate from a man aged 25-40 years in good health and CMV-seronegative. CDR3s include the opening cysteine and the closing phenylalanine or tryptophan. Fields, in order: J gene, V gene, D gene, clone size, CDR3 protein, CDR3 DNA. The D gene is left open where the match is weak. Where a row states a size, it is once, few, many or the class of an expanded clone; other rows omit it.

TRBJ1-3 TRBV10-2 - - CASSPGTPGSGNTIYF TGCGCCAGCAGCCCCGGGACACCCGGCTCTGGAAACACCATATATTTT
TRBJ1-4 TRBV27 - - CASRSWAGGEKLFF TGTGCCAGCAGATCCTGGGCAGGAGGGGAAAAACTGTTTTTT
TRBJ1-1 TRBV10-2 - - CASIGDTEAFF TGCGCCAGCATAGGGGACACTGAAGCTTTCTTT
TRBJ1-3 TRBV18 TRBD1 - CASSAGTGGTGNTIYF TGTGCCAGCTCAGCCGGGACAGGGGGAACTGGAAACACCATATATTTT
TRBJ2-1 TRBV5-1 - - CASSLGTGGNEQFF TGCGCCAGCAGCTTAGGGACTGGCGGGAATGAGCAGTTCTTC
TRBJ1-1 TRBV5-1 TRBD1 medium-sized CASSFQTGVNTEAFF TGCGCCAGCAGCTTCCAGACAGGGGTGAACACTGAAGCTTTCTTT
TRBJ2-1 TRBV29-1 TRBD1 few CSVAGTGRGEQFF TGCAGCGTTGCTGGGACAGGTAGGGGTGAGCAGTTCTTC
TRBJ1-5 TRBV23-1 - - CASSQSRARTNQPQHF TGCGCCAGCAGTCAATCGAGGGCCAGAACAAATCAGCCCCAGCATTTT
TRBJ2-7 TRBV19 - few CASSTPGNSYEQYF TGTGCCAGTAGTACCCCAGGGAATTCCTACGAGCAGTACTTC
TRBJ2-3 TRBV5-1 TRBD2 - CASNLAGLGTDTQYF TGCGCCAGCAATTTAGCGGGGTTGGGCACAGATACGCAGTATTTT
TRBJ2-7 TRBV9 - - CASSPGPHTYEQYF TGTGCCAGCAGCCCAGGGCCACATACCTACGAGCAGTACTTC
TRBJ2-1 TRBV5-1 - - CASSLGSGNEQFF TGCGCCAGCAGCTTGGGAAGCGGTAATGAGCAGTTCTTC
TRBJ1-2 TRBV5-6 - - CASSSLSGGDYGYTF TGTGCCAGCAGCTCTCTCTCCGGAGGGGATTATGGCTACACCTTC
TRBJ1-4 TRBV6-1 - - CASSDVRTNEKLFF TGTGCCAGCAGTGACGTTCGGACTAATGAAAAACTGTTTTTT
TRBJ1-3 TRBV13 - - CASSPYLQDYSGNTIYF TGTGCCAGCAGCCCCTACCTACAGGACTACTCTGGAAACACCATATATTTT
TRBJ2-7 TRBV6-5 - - CASSYTGLSSYEQYF TGTGCCAGCAGTTATACAGGGTTGAGCTCCTACGAGCAGTACTTC
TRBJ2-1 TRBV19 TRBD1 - CASSPWTGDTYNEQFF TGTGCCAGTAGTCCCTGGACAGGGGATACCTACAATGAGCAGTTCTTC
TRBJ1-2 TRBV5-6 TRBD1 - CASSLVPTGGYGYTF TGTGCCAGCAGCTTGGTCCCGACAGGGGGCTATGGCTACACCTTC
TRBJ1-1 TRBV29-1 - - CSAFRVNTEAFF TGCAGCGCTTTCCGGGTGAACACTGAAGCTTTCTTT
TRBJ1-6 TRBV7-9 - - CASSPDGVSPLHF TGTGCCAGCAGCCCTGACGGAGTTTCACCCCTCCACTTT
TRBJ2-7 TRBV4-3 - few CASSTRLASSYEQYF TGCGCCAGCAGCACACGGCTAGCGTCTTCCTACGAGCAGTACTTC
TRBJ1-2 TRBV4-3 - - CASSPYGAGAYGYTF TGCGCCAGCAGCCCCTATGGGGCTGGGGCCTATGGCTACACCTTC
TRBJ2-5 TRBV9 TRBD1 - CASSPRTGVRVETQYF TGTGCCAGCAGCCCCCGGACAGGGGTGAGGGTAGAGACCCAGTACTTC
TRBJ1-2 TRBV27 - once CASKRQAHYGYTF TGTGCCAGCAAAAGACAGGCCCACTATGGCTACACCTTC
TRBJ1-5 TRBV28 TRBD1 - CASSLRQAQGDQPQHF TGTGCCAGCAGTTTAAGGCAGGCGCAGGGGGATCAGCCCCAGCATTTT
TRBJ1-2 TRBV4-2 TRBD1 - CASSQVEATGDYGYTF TGTGCCAGCAGCCAAGTTGAGGCAACAGGGGACTATGGCTACACCTTC
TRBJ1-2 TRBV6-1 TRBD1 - CAASQGGYGYTF TGTGCCGCTTCGCAGGGGGGATATGGCTACACCTTC
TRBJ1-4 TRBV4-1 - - CASSPTLNAEAMANEKLFF TGCGCCAGCAGCCCTACTCTAAATGCGGAGGCGATGGCTAATGAAAAACTGTTTTTT
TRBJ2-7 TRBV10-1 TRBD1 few CASSKTGGYEQYF TGCGCCAGCAGCAAGACAGGGGGCTACGAGCAGTACTTC
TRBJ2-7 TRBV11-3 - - CASSLGATPGEQYF TGTGCCAGCAGCTTAGGTGCGACTCCGGGAGAGCAGTACTTC
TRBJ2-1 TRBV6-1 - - CASSELRYNEQFF TGTGCCAGCAGTGAACTTCGCTACAATGAGCAGTTCTTC
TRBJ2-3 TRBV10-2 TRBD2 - CASSESPAGGPTDTQYF TGCGCCAGCAGTGAGTCGCCAGCGGGGGGGCCGACAGATACGCAGTATTTT
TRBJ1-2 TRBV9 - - CASSALTEGYTF TGTGCCAGCAGCGCGCTGACAGAAGGCTACACCTTC
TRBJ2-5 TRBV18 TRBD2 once CASSPGLANKETQYF TGTGCCAGCTCACCGGGACTAGCCAACAAAGAGACCCAGTACTTC
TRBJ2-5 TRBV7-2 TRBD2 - CASSSGLAGGETQYF TGTGCCAGCAGCTCCGGACTAGCGGGGGGAGAGACCCAGTACTTC
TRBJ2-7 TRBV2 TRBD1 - CASSKDRYEQYF TGTGCCAGCAGTAAGGACAGGTACGAGCAGTACTTC
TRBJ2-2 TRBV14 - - CASSQDFVGELFF TGTGCCAGCAGCCAAGATTTCGTCGGGGAGCTGTTTTTT
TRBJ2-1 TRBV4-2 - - CASSQDSNGGQFF TGTGCCAGCAGCCAAGATTCAAACGGAGGGCAGTTCTTC
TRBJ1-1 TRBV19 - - CASSATANTEAFF TGTGCCAGTAGTGCTACCGCGAACACTGAAGCTTTCTTT
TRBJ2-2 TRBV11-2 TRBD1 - CASSFNNRGWSTGELFF TGTGCCAGCAGCTTCAATAACAGGGGATGGAGCACCGGGGAGCTGTTTTTT
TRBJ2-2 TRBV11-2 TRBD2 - CASSQGTTNTGELFF TGTGCCAGCAGCCAAGGGACTACCAACACCGGGGAGCTGTTTTTT
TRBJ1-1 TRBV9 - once CASSVAMDREAFF TGTGCCAGCAGCGTAGCTATGGACAGAGAAGCTTTCTTT
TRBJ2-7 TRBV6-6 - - CASSRGTAPYEQYF TGTGCCAGCAGTCGCGGGACTGCCCCCTACGAGCAGTACTTC
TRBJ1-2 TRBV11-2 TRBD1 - CASSLNPQGGYGYTF TGTGCCAGCAGCTTAAACCCCCAGGGGGGATATGGCTACACCTTC
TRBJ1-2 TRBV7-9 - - CASSLKQNGYTF TGTGCCAGCAGCTTGAAGCAAAATGGCTACACCTTC
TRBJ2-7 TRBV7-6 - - CASSLAPESYEQYF TGTGCCAGCAGCTTAGCCCCAGAAAGCTACGAGCAGTACTTC
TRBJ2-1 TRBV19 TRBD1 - CASRQGANYNEQFF TGTGCCAGTAGACAGGGGGCTAACTACAATGAGCAGTTCTTC
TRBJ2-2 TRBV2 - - CASSARQDGAGELFF TGTGCCAGCAGTGCTCGGCAGGACGGGGCCGGGGAGCTGTTTTTT
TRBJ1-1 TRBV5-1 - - CASSLALSGGEAFF TGCGCCAGCAGCTTGGCCCTTTCGGGGGGTGAAGCTTTCTTT
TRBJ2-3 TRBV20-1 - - CSSETEDTQYF TGCAGTTCCGAAACAGAGGATACGCAGTATTTT
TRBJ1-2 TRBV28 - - CASSWGNYGYTF TGTGCCAGCAGCTGGGGCAACTATGGCTACACCTTC
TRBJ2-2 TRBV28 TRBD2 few CASSFKTSGTGTGELFF TGTGCCAGCAGTTTTAAAACTAGCGGGACGGGGACCGGGGAGCTGTTTTTT
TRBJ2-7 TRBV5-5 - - CASSFRDRFFYEQYF TGTGCCAGCAGCTTTAGAGACAGATTCTTCTACGAGCAGTACTTC
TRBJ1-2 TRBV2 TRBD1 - CASPTPDRERYGYTF TGTGCCAGCCCCACCCCGGACAGGGAACGATATGGCTACACCTTC
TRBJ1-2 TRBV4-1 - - CASSQEQVKNYGYTF TGCGCCAGCAGCCAAGAACAGGTTAAGAACTATGGCTACACCTTC
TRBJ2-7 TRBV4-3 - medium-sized CASSFSTGFDYEQYF TGCGCCAGCAGCTTCTCTACGGGGTTCGATTACGAGCAGTACTTC
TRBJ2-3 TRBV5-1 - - CASSGGSGTDTQYF TGCGCCAGCAGCGGGGGTTCGGGGACTGATACGCAGTATTTT
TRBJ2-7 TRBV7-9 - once CASSLDSFLLAGKAYEQYF TGTGCCAGCAGCTTAGATTCCTTCCTCTTGGCGGGGAAGGCCTACGAGCAGTACTTC
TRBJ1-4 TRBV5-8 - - CASSAGSFNEKLFF TGTGCCAGCAGCGCCGGGTCCTTTAATGAAAAACTGTTTTTT